Sequencing of this TCR beta chain was carried out in a study of T cell repertoires in cytomegalovirus infection. Trimming pared 5 bases from V and 2 bases from J, leaving 16 bases between. Germline CDR1 is SGHNT and CDR2 is YENEEA. The CDR3 has 15 residues. TCRdb reprocessed the reads via MiXCR and lists one record per CDR3 protein. Here the sample spans over 300,000 distinct CDR3 sequences, more than 9% being singletons. The sequence derives from a human donor in good health (CMV status not recorded). Some clones in this sample may be carry-over from other donors' samples. The sequencing sample was made of PBMCs. The J gene is TRBJ2-7, the V gene TRBV11-3, with D uncertain. CDR3 nucleotide sequence: TGTGCCAGCAGCCCTACCGACGGACCCCCCTACGAGCAGTACTTC. Translation gives CASSPTDGPPYEQYF. Supplemented by reference TRBV11-3 and TRBJ2-7, the full variable domain reads EAGVVQSPRYKIIEKKQPVAFWCNPISGHNTLYWYLQNLGQGPELLIRYENEEAVDDSQLPKDRFSAERLKGVDSTLKIQPAELGDSAVYLCASSPTDGPPYEQYFGPGTRLTVT.